The present T cell receptor beta chain was sequenced within a study of beta chain features in type 1 diabetes. Regarding the study as a whole: All four CD4+ subsets of Type 1 diabetes patients contained TCRB CDR3s that were moderately but significantly shorter.

One heparinised draw, averaging about 110 mL, was taken per donor. CDR1 is SGHRS and CDR2 is YFSETQ in the germline V gene. Trimming stripped 6 bases from V and 3 bases from J, with 10 bases between. The CDR3 is 12 residues long. Expressed TCRB transcripts were sequenced, since all the RNA that had been isolated was reverse transcribed. Generated by immunoSEQ multiplex PCR, the TCRdb table keeps only in-frame clones and is missing some. Of hundreds of thousands of clones in the sample, about an eighth were seen once. This clone was detected a few times. Its antigen is as yet unknown. This sequence originates from a man between 18 and 29 years old with type 1 diabetes. The chain combines TRBV5-1 with TRBJ2-7; D is uncertain. Sequencing was done on a sample of naive CD4+ T cells from blood. The CDR3 protein is CASKDTGYEQYF. Written as DNA, the CDR3 is TGCGCCAGCAAAGACACTGGCTACGAGCAGTACTTC.